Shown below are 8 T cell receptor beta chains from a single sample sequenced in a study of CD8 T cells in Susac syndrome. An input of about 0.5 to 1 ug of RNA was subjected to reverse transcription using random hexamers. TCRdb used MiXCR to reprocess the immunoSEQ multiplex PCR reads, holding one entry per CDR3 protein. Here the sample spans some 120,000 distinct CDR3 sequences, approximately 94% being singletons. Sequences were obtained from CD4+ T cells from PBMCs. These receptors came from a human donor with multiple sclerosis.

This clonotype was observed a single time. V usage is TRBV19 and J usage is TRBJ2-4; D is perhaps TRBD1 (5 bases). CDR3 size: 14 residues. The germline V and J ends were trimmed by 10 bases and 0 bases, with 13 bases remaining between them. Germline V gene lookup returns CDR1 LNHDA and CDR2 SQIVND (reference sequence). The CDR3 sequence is CAIPDSLAKNIQYF. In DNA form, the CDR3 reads TGTGCCATCCCAGACAGCCTAGCCAAAAACATTCAGTACTTC.

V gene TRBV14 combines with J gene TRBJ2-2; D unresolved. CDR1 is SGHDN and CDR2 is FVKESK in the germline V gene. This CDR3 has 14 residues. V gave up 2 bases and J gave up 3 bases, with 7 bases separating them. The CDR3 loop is CASSQSSYTGELFF. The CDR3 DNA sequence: TGTGCCAGCAGCCAAAGCAGTTACACCGGGGAGCTGTTTTTT.

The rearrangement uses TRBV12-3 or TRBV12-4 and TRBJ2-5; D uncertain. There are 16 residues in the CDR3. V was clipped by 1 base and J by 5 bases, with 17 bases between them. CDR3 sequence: CASSLEGRGPGETQYF. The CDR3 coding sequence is TGTGCCAGCAGTTTAGAAGGTCGCGGACCCGGGGAGACCCAGTACTTC.

CDR3 nucleotides: TGCAGCACCGACAGTCGCTCTGGAAACACCATATATTTT. Translating gives CSTDSRSGNTIYF. The chain recombines TRBV29-1 with TRBJ1-3; the D gene is possibly TRBD1 (5 bases). The V end was cut by 8 bases, the J end by 0 bases, with 11 bases between. The germline CDR1 and CDR2 sequences are SQVTM and ANQGSEA. CDR3 length equals 13 residues.

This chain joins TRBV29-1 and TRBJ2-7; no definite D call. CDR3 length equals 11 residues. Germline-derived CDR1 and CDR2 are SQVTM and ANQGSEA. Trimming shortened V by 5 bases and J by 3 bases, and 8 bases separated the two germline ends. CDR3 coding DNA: TGCAGCGTTTCCTTAGGCTACGAGCAGTACTTC. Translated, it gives CSVSLGYEQYF.

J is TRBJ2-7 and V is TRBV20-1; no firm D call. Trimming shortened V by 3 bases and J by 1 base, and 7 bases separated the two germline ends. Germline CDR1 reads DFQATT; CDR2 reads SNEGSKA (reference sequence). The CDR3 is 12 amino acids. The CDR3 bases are TGCAGTGCTAGTCCCGGGTCCTACGAGCAGTACTTC. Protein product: CSASPGSYEQYF.

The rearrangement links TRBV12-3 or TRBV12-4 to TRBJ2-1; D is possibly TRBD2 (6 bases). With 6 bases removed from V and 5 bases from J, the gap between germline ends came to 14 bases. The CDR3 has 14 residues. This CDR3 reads CASSRPGVNNEQFF. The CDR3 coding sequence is TGTGCCAGCAGCCGCCCGGGAGTAAACAATGAGCAGTTCTTC.

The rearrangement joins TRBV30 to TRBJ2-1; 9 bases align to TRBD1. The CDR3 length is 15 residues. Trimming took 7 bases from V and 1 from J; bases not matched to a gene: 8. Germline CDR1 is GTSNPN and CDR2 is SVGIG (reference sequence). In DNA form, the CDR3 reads TGTGCCTCAATTAGGGGGACAGGGTCCTACAATGAGCAGTTCTTC. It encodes CASIRGTGSYNEQFF.